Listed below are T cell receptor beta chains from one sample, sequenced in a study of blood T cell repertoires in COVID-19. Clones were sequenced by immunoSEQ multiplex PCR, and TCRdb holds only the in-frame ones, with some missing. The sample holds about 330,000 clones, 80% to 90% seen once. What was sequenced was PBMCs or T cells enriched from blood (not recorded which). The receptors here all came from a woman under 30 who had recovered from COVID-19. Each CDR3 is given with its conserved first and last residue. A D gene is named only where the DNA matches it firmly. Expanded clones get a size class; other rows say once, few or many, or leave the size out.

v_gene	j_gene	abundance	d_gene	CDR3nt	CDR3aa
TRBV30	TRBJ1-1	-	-	TGTGCCTGGATGCTCACAGGATCCTACACTGAAGCTTTCTTT	CAWMLTGSYTEAFF
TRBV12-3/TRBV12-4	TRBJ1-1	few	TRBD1	TGTGCCAGCAGTCCGACAGGGTACACTGAAGCTTTCTTT	CASSPTGYTEAFF
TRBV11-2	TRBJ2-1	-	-	TGTGCCAGCAGCTTTCGGCGGTTCAATGAGCAGTTCTTC	CASSFRRFNEQFF
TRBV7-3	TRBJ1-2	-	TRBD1	TGTGCCAGCAGCCCCCGACAGGGCGGTGGCTACACCTTC	CASSPRQGGGYTF
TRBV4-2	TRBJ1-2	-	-	TGTGCCAGCAGCCGAGAGGGTTCACTAGGGATTGGCTACACCTTC	CASSREGSLGIGYTF
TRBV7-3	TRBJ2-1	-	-	TGTGCCAGCAGCTTAAGCCAGGGTATCTACAATGAGCAGTTCTTC	CASSLSQGIYNEQFF
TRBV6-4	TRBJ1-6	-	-	TGTGCCAGCAGTGATAGTCGGAATTCACCCCTCCACTTT	CASSDSRNSPLHF
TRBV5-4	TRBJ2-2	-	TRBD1	TGTGCCAGCAGCTTGAGACAGGGCGGAACCGGGGAGCTGTTTTTT	CASSLRQGGTGELFF
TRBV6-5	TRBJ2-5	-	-	TGTGCCAGCAGGCTAGAGTACCAAGAGACCCAGTACTTC	CASRLEYQETQYF
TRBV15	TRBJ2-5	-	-	TGTGCCACCAGCAGAGATCCGGGCCAAGAGACCCAGTACTTC	CATSRDPGQETQYF
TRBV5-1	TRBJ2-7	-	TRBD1	TGCGCCAGCCGGGGGACAGGGAGCTCCTACGAGCAGTACTTC	CASRGTGSSYEQYF
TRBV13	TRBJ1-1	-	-	TGTGCCAGCAGCTTAGTTGGGTGGAGAACTGAAGCTTTCTTT	CASSLVGWRTEAFF
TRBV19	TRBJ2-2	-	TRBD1	TGTGCCAGCCTACGGGACAGTGACACCGGGGAGCTGTTTTTT	CASLRDSDTGELFF
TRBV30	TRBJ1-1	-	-	TGTGCCTGGATGGTGCGCACTGAAGCTTTCTTT	CAWMVRTEAFF
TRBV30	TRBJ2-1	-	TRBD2	TGTGCCTGGAGTCTTCTAGCGGTAGGAAATGAGCAGTTCTTC	CAWSLLAVGNEQFF
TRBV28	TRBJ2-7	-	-	TGTGCCAGCAGACTGCAGGGATCCTCCTACGAGCAGTACTTC	CASRLQGSSYEQYF
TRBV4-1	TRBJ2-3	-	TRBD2	TGCGCCAGCAGCCAAGGGCTAGCGGGGGGGCACACAGATACGCAGTATTTT	CASSQGLAGGHTDTQYF
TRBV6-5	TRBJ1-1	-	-	TGTGCCAGCTTGGGAGCCTCTGAAGCTTTCTTT	CASLGASEAFF
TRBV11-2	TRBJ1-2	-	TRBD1	TGTGCCAGCAGCTTAGGGGACAGTAATGGCTACACCTTC	CASSLGDSNGYTF
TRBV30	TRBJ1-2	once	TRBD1	TGTGCCTGGACCGTAGGTTGGGACAGGGATTACTATGGCTACACCTTC	CAWTVGWDRDYYGYTF
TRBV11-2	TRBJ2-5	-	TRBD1	TGTGCCAGCAGCTCCCACAGGGGGGAGACCCAGTACTTC	CASSSHRGETQYF
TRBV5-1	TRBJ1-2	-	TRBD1	TGCGCCAGCAGACAGGGGGCGCCTCCGGAAGCGAAATACACCTTC	CASRQGAPPEAKYTF
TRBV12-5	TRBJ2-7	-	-	TGTGCTAGTGGTTACAGTCTTCAATTCTACGAGCAGTACTTC	CASGYSLQFYEQYF
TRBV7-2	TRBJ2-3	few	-	TGTGCCAGCAACTCAGGGTTTACGACAGATACGCAGTATTTT	CASNSGFTTDTQYF
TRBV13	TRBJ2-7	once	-	TGTGCCAGCAGCTTGGGTGGGGGCAGTGACCTCCAGTACTTC	CASSLGGGSDLQYF
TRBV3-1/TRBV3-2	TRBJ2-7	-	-	TGTGCCAGCAGCGGGCTACTTAGCTACGAGCAGTACTTC	CASSGLLSYEQYF
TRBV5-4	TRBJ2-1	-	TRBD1	TGTGCCAGCAGTGCCGGGACAGGGGACTACAATGAGCAGTTCTTC	CASSAGTGDYNEQFF
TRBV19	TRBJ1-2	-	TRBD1	TGTGCCAGTAGGGACAGGACGGATGGCTACACCTTC	CASRDRTDGYTF
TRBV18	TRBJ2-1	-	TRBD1	TGTGCCAGCTCACCATTTCGGACAGGGGTAAACAATGAGCAGTTCTTC	CASSPFRTGVNNEQFF
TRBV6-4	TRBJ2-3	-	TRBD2	TGTGCCAGCAGTGACTCGAGCGGGGGCCCCACAGATACGCAGTATTTT	CASSDSSGGPTDTQYF
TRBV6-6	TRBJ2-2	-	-	TGTGCCAGCCATAGACAGGAGACGAACACCGGGGAGCTGTTTTTT	CASHRQETNTGELFF
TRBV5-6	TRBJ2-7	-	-	TGTGCCAGCAGCTTGTGGGCGTCCGAGCAGTACTTC	CASSLWASEQYF
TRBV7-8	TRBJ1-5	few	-	TGTGCCAGCAGCTTAGGCGGGAGTATGAGCAATCAGCCCCAGCATTTT	CASSLGGSMSNQPQHF
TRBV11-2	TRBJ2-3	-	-	TGTGCCAGCAGCTTAGACCTCCGGCGGGGATGGATAGGGGATACGCAGTATTTT	CASSLDLRRGWIGDTQYF
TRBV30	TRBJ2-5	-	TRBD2	TGTGCCTGGAGTGCGGGGGGGCCCCAAGAGACCCAGTACTTC	CAWSAGGPQETQYF
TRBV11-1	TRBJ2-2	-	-	TGTGCCAGCAGACAAACAGAGAACACCGGGGAGCTGTTTTTT	CASRQTENTGELFF
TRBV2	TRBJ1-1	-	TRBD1	TGTGCCAGCAGTGACGAGGGGGCGCTTACTGAAGCTTTCTTT	CASSDEGALTEAFF
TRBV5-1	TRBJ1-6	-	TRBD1	TGCGCCAGCAGCTCCCGGGACAGGGGGAATTCACCCCTCCACTTT	CASSSRDRGNSPLHF
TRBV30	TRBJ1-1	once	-	TGTGCCTCCTCGAGGGAGGTGATAGGAACTGAAGCTTTCTTT	CASSREVIGTEAFF
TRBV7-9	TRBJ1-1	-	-	TGTGCCATCTCATCTTCGGGAAGGAACACTGAAGCTTTCTTT	CAISSSGRNTEAFF
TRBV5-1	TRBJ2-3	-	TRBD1	TGCGCCAGCAGCAGGGGAGGACAGGGAGGCACAGATACGCAGTATTTT	CASSRGGQGGTDTQYF
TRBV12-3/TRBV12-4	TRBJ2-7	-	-	TGTGCCAGCGGCCGCCTCTACGAGCAGTACTTC	CASGRLYEQYF
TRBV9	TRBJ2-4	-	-	TGTGCCAGCAGCGTAACCCCAGACATTCAGTACTTC	CASSVTPDIQYF
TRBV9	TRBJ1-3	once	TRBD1	TGTGCCAGCAGCCAAGGGACAGGGGGAAACACCATATATTTT	CASSQGTGGNTIYF
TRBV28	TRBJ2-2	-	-	TGTGCCATTGAGGGACTTTTCCCCGGGGAGCTGTTTTTT	CAIEGLFPGELFF
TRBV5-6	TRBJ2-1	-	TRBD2	TGTGCCAGCAGCTTGGCCGCTAGCGGGAAGGAATCTAATGAGCAGTTCTTC	CASSLAASGKESNEQFF
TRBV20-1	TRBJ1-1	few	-	TGCAGTGGCTCGCGCTCGGGTGGAGCTTTCTTT	CSGSRSGGAFF
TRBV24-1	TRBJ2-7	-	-	TGTGCCACCAGTTCCGTAGGCAGGCACGAGCAGTACTTC	CATSSVGRHEQYF
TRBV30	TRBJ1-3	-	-	TGTGCCTGGACCCCCCCTCTCTCTGGAAACACCATATATTTT	CAWTPPLSGNTIYF
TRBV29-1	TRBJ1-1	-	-	TGCAGCGCATTTTACAGGGTGGGCACTGAAGCTTTCTTT	CSAFYRVGTEAFF
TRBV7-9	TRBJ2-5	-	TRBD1	TGTGCCTGGGGGACAGGGAAAGAGACCCAGTACTTC	CAWGTGKETQYF
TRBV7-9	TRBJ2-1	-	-	TGTGCCAGCAGCCAGAGCGACAGGGAGCAGTTCTTC	CASSQSDREQFF
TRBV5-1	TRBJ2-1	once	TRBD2	TGCGCCAGCACAGCGGGGGGGCCTTACAATGAGCAGTTCTTC	CASTAGGPYNEQFF
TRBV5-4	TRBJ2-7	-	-	TGTGCCAGCAGCTTGGACGGGAGCTCCTACGAGCAGTACTTC	CASSLDGSSYEQYF
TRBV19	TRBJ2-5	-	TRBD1	TGTGCCAGTAGTTCGGGACAGAGGCGAGAGACCCAGTACTTC	CASSSGQRRETQYF
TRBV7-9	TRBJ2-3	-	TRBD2	TGTGCCAGCAGCCTGGGGACTAGCGGGAGTAGTAATACGCAGTATTTT	CASSLGTSGSSNTQYF
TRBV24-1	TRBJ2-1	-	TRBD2	TGTGCCACCAGTGATATTAGCGGGAGTCAAAGTGAGCAGTTCTTC	CATSDISGSQSEQFF